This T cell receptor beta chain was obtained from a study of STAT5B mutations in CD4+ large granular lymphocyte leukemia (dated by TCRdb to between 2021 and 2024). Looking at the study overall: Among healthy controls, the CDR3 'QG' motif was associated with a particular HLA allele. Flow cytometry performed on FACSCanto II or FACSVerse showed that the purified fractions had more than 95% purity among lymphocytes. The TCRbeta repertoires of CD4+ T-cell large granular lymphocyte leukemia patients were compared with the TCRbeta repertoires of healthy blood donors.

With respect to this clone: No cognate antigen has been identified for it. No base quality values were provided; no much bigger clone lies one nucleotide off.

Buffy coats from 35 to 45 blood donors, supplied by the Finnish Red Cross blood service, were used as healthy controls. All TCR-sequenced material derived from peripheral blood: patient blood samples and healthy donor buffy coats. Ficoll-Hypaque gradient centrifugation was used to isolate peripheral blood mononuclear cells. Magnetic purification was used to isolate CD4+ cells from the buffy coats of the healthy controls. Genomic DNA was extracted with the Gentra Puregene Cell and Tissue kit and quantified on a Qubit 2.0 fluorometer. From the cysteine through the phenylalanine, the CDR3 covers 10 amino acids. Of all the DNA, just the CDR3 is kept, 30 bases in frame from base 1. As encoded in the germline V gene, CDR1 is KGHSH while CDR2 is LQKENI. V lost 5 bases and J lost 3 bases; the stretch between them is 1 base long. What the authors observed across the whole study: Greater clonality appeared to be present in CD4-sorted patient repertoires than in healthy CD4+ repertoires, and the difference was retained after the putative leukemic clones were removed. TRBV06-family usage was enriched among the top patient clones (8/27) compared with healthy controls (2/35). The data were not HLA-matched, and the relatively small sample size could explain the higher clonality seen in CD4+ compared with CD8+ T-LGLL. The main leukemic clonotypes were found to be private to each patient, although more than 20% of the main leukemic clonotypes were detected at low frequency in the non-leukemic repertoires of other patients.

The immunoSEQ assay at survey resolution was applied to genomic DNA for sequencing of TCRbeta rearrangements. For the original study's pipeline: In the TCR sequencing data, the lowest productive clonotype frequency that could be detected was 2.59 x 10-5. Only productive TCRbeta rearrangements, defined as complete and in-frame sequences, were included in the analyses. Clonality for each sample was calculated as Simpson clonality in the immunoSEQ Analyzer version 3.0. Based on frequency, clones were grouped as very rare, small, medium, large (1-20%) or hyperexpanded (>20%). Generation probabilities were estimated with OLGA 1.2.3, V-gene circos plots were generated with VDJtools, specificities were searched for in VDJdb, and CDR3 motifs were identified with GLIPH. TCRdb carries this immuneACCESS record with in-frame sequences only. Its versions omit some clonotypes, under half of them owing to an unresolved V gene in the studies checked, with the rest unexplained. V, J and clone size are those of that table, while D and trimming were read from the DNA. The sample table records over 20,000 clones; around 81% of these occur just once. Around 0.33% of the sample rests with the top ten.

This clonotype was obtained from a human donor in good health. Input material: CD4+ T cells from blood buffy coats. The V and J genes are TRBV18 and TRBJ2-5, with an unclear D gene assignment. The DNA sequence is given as TGTGCCAGCTCAGAAGAGACCCAGTACTTC. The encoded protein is CASSEETQYF.